A single sample is the source of the 21 T cell receptor beta chains below, sequenced in a study of CXCR3-negative and CXCR3-positive naive CD8 T cells. The authors prepared UMI-labeled TRB cDNA libraries by 5' RACE. TCRdb reanalyzed the 5' RACE reads, giving one entry per CDR3 protein sequence and no DNA. The specimen's table records roughly 86,000 distinct CDR3 sequences. Sequencing was performed on naive CXCR3- CD8+ T cells from blood. Specified subset: CD45RO-CCR7+CD27+CD95- naive CD8+ T cells lacking CXCR3 (TNR3-). These receptors were obtained from a human donor in good health. Some clones in this sample may be carry-over from other donors' samples.

The chain uses TRBV5-1 and TRBJ2-7; the TCRdb call, TRBD1, lacks DNA for checking. This CDR3 is built from 14 residues. CDR1 is SGHRS and CDR2 is YFSETQ in the germline V gene. The CDR3 sequence is CASSLSAGGYEQYF.

The rearrangement uses TRBV29-1 and TRBJ1-2. There are 12 residues in the CDR3. Germline V gives CDR1 SQVTM, CDR2 ANQGSEA. The CDR3 loop reads CSIRHDSYGYTF.

The CDR3 reads CASRLGQNTGELFF. This rearrangement joins TRBV28 to TRBJ2-2; TCRdb selects TRBD1, and the lack of DNA leaves this call unchecked. The germline V gene has CDR1 MDHEN and CDR2 SYDVKM. The CDR3 has 14 residues.

The genes are TRBV9 and TRBJ2-1. This CDR3 is built from 13 residues. The germline CDR1 and CDR2 sequences are SGDLS and YYNGEE. CDR3 residues: CASSVAAEVEQFF.

The CDR3 sequence is CASSLRTGAYEQYF. The gene calls are TRBV14 and TRBJ2-7. Germline V CDR1 and CDR2: SGHDN, FVKESK. The CDR3 sequence is 14 residues long.

The gene calls are TRBV15 and TRBJ2-1; without DNA, the TCRdb call of TRBD2 cannot be checked. The length of the CDR3 is 16 residues. The germline CDR1 and CDR2 sequences are LNHNV and YYDKDF (reference sequence). Here the CDR3 reads CATSVIPALSYNEQFF.

The chain carries TRBV5-5 and TRBJ1-5; no DNA is available, so the TRBD1 call from TCRdb remains unchecked. Germline V lookup: CDR1 SGHKS, CDR2 YYEKEE (reference sequence). This CDR3 region has 15 residues. Here the CDR3 reads CASSVYGQGNQPQHF.

The genes are TRBV7-2 and TRBJ1-5; the D gene TCRdb calls, TRBD1, cannot be checked with no DNA. Germline lookup yields CDR1 SGHTA and CDR2 FQGNSA. This CDR3 is 16 amino acids long. CDR3 sequence reads: CASSVKAPTDNQPQHF.

Here the CDR3 reads CASSPTGWSTEAFF. The genes are TRBV12-3 or TRBV12-4 and TRBJ1-1; TCRdb's D call of TRBD1 is untestable without DNA. The CDR3 is 14 amino acids.

The chain couples TRBV11-2 to TRBJ2-7; TCRdb indicates TRBD1, and absent DNA this call remains unverified. Germline V CDR1 and CDR2: SGHAT, FQNNGV. CDR3 length: 15 residues. This CDR3 reads CASSFVGEGAYEQYF.

This chain links TRBV9 with TRBJ2-1. In germline, CDR1 is SGDLS, CDR2 YYNGEE. This CDR3 is 13 amino acids long. The CDR3 spells CASSVGKPNEQFF.

The gene calls are TRBV29-1 and TRBJ2-7; TCRdb reports TRBD2, a call that lacks DNA to check it against. There are 11 residues in the CDR3. CDR1 SQVTM and CDR2 ANQGSEA come from the germline V gene. CDR3 residues: CSVERGLEQYF.

The rearrangement links TRBV12-3 or TRBV12-4 to TRBJ2-3; as DNA is missing, the TRBD2 call by TCRdb cannot be tested. CDR3 size: 15 residues. CDR3 sequence reads: CAGSSGTTSTDTQYF.

J is TRBJ2-4 and V is TRBV5-1; the D call of TRBD1 rests on TCRdb alone, since no DNA is present to check it. This CDR3 is 16 amino acids long. Germline CDR1 is SGHRS and CDR2 is YFSETQ. The CDR3 sequence is CASSLEAGGVENIQYF.

This chain connects TRBV20-1 to TRBJ1-2. The CDR3 length is 15 residues. The V gene's germline CDR1 is DFQATT and CDR2 SNEGSKA (reference sequence). The CDR3 protein is CSARDTAGYPYGYTF.

This rearrangement joins TRBV4-3 to TRBJ2-5. This CDR3 is 14 amino acids long. The germline gives CDR1 LGHNA, CDR2 YSLEER. CDR3: CASSQESVRETQYF.

The chain uses TRBV29-1 and TRBJ2-7. Germline CDR1 and CDR2: SQVTM and ANQGSEA. The CDR3 loop spans 11 amino acids. The chain's CDR3 is CSVEIGYEQYF.

The chain employs TRBV7-2 and TRBJ2-7; TCRdb's assignment of TRBD2 cannot be checked, as there is no DNA. The CDR3 is 15 amino acids. Germline CDR1 SGHTA, CDR2 FQGNSA. CDR3: CASSLVSSGGAEQYF.

This chain uses TRBV7-9 with TRBJ2-7. Germline CDR1 SEHNR, CDR2 FQNEAQ (reference sequence). CDR3 size: 11 residues. CDR3 region: CASSLDDEQYF.

Measured by frequency, this clonotype is medium-sized. The J gene is TRBJ1-1, the V gene TRBV29-1. Germline V gene sequence: CDR1 SQVTM, CDR2 ANQGSEA. This CDR3 has 12 amino acids. This CDR3 is CSVDLPNTEAFF.

The CDR3 protein is CASSFLQGGEQYF. The chain has TRBV11-2 and TRBJ2-7; TCRdb picks TRBD1, but there is no DNA to check that call. CDR1 SGHAT and CDR2 FQNNGV come from the germline V gene. The CDR3 length is 13 residues.